The source of this T cell receptor beta chain is a study of blood T cell repertoires in COVID-19. The V gene's germline CDR1 is SGHKS and CDR2 YYEKEE (reference sequence). The CDR3 has 15 residues. The germline V and J ends were trimmed by 7 bases and 9 bases, with 23 bases remaining between them. Method: immunoSEQ multiplex PCR; TCRdb's copy keeps in-frame clones and lacks some. The table has 45,000 to 55,000 clones, roughly 80% seen once; the top ten hold roughly 5.7%. This clone was seen a few times. Sequencing was carried out using peripheral blood. This sequence originates from a human donor in a cohort sampled during active COVID-19. V gene TRBV5-5 combines with J gene TRBJ2-1; the D gene is possibly TRBD2 (7 bases). The CDR3 coding sequence is TGTGCCAGCGGACCAGGGCGTGCGGGGGCCGGTGAGCAGTTCTTC. This gives the protein CASGPGRAGAGEQFF.